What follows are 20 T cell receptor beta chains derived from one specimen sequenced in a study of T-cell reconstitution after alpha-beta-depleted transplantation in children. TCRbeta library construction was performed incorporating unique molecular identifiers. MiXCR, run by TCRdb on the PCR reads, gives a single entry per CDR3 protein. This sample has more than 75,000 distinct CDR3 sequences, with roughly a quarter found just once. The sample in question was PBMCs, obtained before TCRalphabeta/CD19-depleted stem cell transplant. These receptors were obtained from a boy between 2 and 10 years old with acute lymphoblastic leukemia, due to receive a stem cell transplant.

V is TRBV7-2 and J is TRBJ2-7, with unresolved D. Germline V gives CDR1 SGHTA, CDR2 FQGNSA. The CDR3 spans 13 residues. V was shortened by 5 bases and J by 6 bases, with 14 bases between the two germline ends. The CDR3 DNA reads TGTGCCAGCAGCCCGGGTCTCTCGCCCGAGCAGTACTTC. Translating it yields CASSPGLSPEQYF.

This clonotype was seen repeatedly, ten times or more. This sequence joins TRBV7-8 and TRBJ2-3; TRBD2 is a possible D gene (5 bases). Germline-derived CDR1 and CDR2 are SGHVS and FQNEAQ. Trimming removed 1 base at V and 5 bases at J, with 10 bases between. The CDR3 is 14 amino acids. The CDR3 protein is CASSLGLAEDTQYF. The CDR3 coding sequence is TGTGCCAGCAGCTTAGGGCTAGCCGAAGATACGCAGTATTTT.

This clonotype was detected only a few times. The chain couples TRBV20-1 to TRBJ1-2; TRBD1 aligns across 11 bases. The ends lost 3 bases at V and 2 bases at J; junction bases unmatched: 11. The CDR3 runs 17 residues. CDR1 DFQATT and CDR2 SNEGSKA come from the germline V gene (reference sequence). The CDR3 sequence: CSASGPGQGDLNYGYTF. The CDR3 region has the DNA TGCAGTGCTAGTGGTCCGGGACAGGGGGACCTAAACTATGGCTACACCTTC.

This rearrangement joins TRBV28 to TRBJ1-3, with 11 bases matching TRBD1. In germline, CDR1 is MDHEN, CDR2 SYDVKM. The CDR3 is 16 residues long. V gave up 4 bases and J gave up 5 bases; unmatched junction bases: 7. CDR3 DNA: TGTGCCAGCAGTTCGGGACAGGGGGGTTCTAGAAACACCATATATTTT. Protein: CASSSGQGGSRNTIYF.

The CDR3: CASHPGGETQYF. The CDR3 nucleotides read TGTGCCAGCCATCCAGGGGGGGAGACCCAGTACTTC. The rearrangement uses TRBV18 and TRBJ2-5; a weak D match, TRBD1 (7 bases). This CDR3 is built from 12 residues. Germline V CDR1 and CDR2: KGHSH, LQKENI. The V end lost 8 bases, the J end lost 5 bases, and 12 bases lay between the germline ends.

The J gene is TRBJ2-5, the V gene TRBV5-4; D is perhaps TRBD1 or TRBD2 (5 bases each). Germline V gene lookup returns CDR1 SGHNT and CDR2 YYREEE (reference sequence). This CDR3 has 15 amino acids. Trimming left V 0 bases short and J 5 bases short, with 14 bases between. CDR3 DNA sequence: TGTGCCAGCAGCTTGGCCGGAGGTTGGGGGGAGACCCAGTACTTC. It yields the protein CASSLAGGWGETQYF.

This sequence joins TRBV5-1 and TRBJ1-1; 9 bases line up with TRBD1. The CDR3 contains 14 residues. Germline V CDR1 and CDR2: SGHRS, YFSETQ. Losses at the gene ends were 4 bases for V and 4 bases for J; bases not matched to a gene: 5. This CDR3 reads CASSVTGGGTEAFF. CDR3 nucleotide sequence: TGCGCCAGCAGCGTGACAGGGGGTGGCACTGAAGCTTTCTTT.

CDR3 loop: CASSPHVGTAGNTIYF. CDR3 sequence (DNA): TGTGCCAGCAGTCCGCACGTGGGGACAGCAGGAAACACCATATATTTT. V is TRBV28 and J is TRBJ1-3; 7 nucleotides line up with TRBD1. The V gene's germline CDR1 is MDHEN and CDR2 SYDVKM. V shed 5 bases and J 4 bases; nucleotides not matched to a gene: 11. The CDR3 has 16 amino acids.

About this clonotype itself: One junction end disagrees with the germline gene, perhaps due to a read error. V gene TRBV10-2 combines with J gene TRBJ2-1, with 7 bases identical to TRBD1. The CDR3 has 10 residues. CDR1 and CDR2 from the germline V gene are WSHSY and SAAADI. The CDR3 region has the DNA TGCGCCAGCAGTGAGCAAGGGGGCCGCTTC. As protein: CASSEQGGRF.

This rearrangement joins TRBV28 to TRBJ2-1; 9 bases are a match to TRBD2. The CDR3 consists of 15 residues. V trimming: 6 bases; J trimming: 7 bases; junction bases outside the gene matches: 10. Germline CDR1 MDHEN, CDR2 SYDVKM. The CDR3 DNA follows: TGTGCCAGCAGGCTAGCGGGATACGGAGTGAATGAGCAGTTCTTC. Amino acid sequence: CASRLAGYGVNEQFF.

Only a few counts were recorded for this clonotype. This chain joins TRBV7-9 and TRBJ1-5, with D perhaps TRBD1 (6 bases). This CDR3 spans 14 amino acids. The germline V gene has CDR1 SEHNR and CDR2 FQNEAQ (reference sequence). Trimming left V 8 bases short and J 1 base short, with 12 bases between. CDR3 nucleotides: TGTGCCAGCTCGACAGGTTGGAGCAATCAGCCCCAGCATTTT. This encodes CASSTGWSNQPQHF. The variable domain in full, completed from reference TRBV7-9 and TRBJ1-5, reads DTGVSQNPRHKITKRGQNVTFRCDPISEHNRLYWYRQTLGQGPEFLTYFQNEAQLEKSRLLSDRFSAERPKGSFSTLEIQRTEQGDSAMYLCASSTGWSNQPQHFGDGTRLSIL.

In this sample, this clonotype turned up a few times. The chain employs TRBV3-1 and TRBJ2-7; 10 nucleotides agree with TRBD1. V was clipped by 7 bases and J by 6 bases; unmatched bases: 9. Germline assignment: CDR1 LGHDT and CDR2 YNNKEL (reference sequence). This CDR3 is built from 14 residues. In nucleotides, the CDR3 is TGTGCCAGCAATGACAGGGGGCGCGGGGGCGAGCAGTACTTC. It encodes CASNDRGRGGEQYF.

CDR3 region: CASSYRGGPGYEQYF. For the CDR3, the DNA is TGTGCCAGCAGCTACCGGGGAGGCCCAGGATACGAGCAGTACTTC. The genes are TRBV7-2 and TRBJ2-7, with a possible D match to TRBD2 (6 bases). The V and J ends lost 4 bases and 4 bases respectively, with 17 bases between them. This CDR3 region has 15 residues. From germline, CDR1 is SGHTA and CDR2 FQGNSA.

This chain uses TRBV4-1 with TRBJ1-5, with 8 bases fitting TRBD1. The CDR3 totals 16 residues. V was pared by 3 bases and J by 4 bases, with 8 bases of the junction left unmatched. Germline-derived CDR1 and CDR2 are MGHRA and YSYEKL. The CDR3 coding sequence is TGCGCCAGCAGCCAGGGGCCCACAGGGGGAAATCAGCCCCAGCATTTT. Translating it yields CASSQGPTGGNQPQHF.

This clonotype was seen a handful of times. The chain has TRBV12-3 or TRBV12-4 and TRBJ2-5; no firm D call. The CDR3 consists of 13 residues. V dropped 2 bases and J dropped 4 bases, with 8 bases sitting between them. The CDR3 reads CASSLPSLETQYF. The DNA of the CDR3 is TGTGCCAGCAGTTTACCTTCTCTAGAGACCCAGTACTTC.

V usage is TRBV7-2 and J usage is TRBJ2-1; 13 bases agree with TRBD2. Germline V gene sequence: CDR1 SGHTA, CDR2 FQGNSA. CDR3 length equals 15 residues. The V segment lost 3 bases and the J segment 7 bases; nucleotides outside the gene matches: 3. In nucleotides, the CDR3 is TGTGCCAGCAGCTTCACTAGCGGGAGGGGTAATGAGCAGTTCTTC. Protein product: CASSFTSGRGNEQFF.

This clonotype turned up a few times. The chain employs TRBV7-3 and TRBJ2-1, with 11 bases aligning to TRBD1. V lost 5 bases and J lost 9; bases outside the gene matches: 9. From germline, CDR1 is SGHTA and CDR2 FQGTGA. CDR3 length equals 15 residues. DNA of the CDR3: TGTGCCAGCAGCCCCGGGACAGGGGGAAGGGGTGAGCAGTTCTTC. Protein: CASSPGTGGRGEQFF.

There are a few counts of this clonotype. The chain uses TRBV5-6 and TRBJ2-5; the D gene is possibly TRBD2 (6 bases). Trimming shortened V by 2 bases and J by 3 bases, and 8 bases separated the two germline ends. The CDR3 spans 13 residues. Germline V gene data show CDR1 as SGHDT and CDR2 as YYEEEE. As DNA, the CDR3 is TGTGCCAGCAGCTTCGGGAGCGAAGAGACCCAGTACTTC. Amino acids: CASSFGSEETQYF.

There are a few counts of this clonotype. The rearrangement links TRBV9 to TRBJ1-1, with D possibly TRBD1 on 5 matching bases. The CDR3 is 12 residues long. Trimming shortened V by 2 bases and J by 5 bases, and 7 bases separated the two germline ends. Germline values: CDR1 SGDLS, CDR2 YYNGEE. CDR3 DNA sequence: TGTGCCAGCAGCGTGGGGCCAACTGAAGCTTTCTTT. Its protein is CASSVGPTEAFF.

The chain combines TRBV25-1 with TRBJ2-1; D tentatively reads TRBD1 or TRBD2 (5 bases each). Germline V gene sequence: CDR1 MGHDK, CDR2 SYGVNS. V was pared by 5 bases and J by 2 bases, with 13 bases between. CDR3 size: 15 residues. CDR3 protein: CASSTRDGAYNEQFF. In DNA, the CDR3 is TGTGCCAGCAGTACACGGGACGGGGCCTACAATGAGCAGTTCTTC.